The clone carrying this T cell receptor beta chain was seen repeatedly, ten times or more. This entry comes from a study of early T cells in non-severe SARS-CoV-2 infection. TCRdb passed the 5' RACE reads through MiXCR, listing each CDR3 protein once. Among tens of thousands of distinct CDR3 sequences listed, more than 9% were seen once. Per the germline V gene, CDR1 is SGHKS and CDR2 is YYEKEE (reference sequence). The CDR3 consists of 15 residues. V was trimmed by 8 bases and J by 4 bases, leaving 19 bases between them. J is TRBJ2-1 and V is TRBV5-5; D is perhaps TRBD2 (5 bases). This clonotype was obtained from an adult who was a healthcare worker with PCR-confirmed SARS-CoV-2 infection or an uninfected control (not recorded which). The sequencing sample was made of whole blood. CDR3 in amino acids: CASEIRDLGYNEQFF. The CDR3 region has the DNA TGTGCCAGTGAAATTCGGGATCTTGGATACAATGAGCAGTTCTTC.